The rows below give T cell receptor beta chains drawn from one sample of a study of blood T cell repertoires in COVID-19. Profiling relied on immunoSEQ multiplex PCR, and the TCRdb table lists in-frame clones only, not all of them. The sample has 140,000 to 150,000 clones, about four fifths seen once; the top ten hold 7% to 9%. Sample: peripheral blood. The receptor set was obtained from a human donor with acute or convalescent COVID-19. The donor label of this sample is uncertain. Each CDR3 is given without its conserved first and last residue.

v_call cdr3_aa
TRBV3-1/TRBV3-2 ASSPQAGGSQETQY
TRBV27 ASSPGQLVTEAF
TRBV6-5 ASSPQTGGSDTQY
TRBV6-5 ASRDTRGELF
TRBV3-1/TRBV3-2 ASSQGGGSTEAF
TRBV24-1 ATSDPTGYSGANVLT
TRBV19 ASSIGVGGTEAF
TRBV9 ASSFGGTASYEQY
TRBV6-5 ASSYSGQGSEYGYT
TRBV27 ASSLLPGTGKYTEAF
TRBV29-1 SALVGGGNEKLF
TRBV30 AWNLDSPDEKLF